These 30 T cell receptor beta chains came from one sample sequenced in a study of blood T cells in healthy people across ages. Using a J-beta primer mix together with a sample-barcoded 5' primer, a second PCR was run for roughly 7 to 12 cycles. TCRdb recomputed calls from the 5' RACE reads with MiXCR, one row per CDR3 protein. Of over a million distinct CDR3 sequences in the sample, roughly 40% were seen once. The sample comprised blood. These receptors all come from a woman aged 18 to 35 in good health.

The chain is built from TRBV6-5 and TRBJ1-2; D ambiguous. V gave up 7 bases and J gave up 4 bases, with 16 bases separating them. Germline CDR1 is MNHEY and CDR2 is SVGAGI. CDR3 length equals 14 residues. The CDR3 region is CASTSLGRGYGYTF. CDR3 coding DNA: TGTGCCAGCACCTCTCTGGGGAGAGGCTATGGCTACACCTTC.

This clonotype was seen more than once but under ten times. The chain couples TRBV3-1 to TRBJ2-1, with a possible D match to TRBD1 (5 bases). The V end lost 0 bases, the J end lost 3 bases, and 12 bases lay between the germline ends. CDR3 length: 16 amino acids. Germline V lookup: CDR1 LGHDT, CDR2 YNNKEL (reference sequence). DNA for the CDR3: TGTGCCAGCAGCCAAGATGGCCAGGGTGACTACAATGAGCAGTTCTTC. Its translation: CASSQDGQGDYNEQFF.

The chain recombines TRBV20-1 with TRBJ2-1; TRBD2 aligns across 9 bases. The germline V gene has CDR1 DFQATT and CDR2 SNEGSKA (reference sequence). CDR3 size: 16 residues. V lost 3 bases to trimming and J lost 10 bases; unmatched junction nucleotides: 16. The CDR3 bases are TGCAGTGCTAGTAAAGCAGGGACTAGCCAGGGTGGGGAGCAGTTCTTC. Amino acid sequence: CSASKAGTSQGGEQFF.

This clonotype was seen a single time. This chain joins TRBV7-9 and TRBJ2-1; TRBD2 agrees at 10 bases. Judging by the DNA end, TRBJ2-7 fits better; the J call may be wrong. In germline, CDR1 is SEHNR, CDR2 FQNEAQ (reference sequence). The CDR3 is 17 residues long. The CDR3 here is CASSARLAGKIYNEQYF. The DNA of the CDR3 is TGTGCCAGCAGCGCCCGACTAGCGGGTAAAATTTACAATGAGCAGTACTTC.

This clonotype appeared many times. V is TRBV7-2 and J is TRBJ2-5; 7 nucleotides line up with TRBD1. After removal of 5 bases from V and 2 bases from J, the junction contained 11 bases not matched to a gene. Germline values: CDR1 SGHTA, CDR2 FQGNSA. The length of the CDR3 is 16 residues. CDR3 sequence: CASSETDRAGQETQYF. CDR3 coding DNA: TGTGCCAGCAGCGAAACTGACAGGGCCGGACAAGAGACCCAGTACTTC.

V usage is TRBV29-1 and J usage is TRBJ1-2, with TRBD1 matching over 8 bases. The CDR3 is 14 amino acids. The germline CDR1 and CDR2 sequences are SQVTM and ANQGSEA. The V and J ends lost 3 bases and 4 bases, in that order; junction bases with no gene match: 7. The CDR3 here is CSVDDGTGFYGYTF. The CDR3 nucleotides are TGCAGCGTTGATGATGGGACAGGATTCTATGGCTACACCTTC.

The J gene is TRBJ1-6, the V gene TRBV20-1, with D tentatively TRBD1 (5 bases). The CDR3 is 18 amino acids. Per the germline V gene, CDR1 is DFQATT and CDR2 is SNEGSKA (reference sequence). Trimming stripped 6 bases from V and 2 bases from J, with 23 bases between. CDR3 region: CSAVSEWGLSPYNSPLHF. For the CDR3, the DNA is TGCAGTGCCGTGTCAGAGTGGGGCCTGAGCCCCTATAATTCACCCCTCCACTTT.

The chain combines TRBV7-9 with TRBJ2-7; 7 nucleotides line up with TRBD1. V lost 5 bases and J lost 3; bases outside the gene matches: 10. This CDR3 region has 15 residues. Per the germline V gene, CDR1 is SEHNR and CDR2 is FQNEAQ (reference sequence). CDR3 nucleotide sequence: TGTGCCAGCAGCAAAGGGGGACAGACACTCTACGAGCAGTACTTC. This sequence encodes CASSKGGQTLYEQYF.

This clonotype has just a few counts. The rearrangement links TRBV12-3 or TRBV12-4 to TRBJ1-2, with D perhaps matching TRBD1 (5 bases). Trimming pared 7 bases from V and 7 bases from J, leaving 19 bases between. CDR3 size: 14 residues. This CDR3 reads CASTQAGPSGGYTF. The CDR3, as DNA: TGTGCCAGCACCCAGGCGGGGCCTTCAGGTGGCTACACCTTC.

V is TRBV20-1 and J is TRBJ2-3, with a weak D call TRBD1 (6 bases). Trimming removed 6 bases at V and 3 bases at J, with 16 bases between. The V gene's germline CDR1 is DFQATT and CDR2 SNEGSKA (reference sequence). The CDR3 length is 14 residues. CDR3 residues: CSASGQFWTDTQYF. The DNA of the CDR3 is TGCAGTGCCTCTGGACAGTTTTGGACAGATACGCAGTATTTT.

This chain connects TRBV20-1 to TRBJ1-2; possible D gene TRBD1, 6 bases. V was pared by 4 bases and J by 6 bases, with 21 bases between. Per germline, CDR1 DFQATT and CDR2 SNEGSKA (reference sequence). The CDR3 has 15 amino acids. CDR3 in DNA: TGCAGTGCTATAATAGATCGGGGGGGCTACGATGGCTACACCTTC. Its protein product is CSAIIDRGGYDGYTF.

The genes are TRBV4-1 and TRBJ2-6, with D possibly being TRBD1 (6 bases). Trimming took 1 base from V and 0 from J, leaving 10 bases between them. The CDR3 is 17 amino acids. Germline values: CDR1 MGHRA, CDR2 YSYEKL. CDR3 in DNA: TGCGCCAGCAGCCAAGCAGGGGTCCCCTCTGGGGCCAACGTCCTGACTTTC. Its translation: CASSQAGVPSGANVLTF.

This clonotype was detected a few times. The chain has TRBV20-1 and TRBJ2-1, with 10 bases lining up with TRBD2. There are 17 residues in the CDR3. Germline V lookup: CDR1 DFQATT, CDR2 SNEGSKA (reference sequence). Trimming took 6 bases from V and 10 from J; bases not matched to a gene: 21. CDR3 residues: CSAGGGASGSEGLEQFF. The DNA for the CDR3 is TGCAGTGCAGGAGGGGGGGCTAGCGGGAGTGAGGGCTTGGAGCAGTTCTTC.

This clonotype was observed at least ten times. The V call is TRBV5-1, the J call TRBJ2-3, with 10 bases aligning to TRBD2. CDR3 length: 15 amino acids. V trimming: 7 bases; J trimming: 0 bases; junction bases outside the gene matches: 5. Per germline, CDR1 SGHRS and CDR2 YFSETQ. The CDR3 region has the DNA TGCGCCAGCGCTAGCGGGGGCTCAAGCACAGATACGCAGTATTTT. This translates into CASASGGSSTDTQYF.

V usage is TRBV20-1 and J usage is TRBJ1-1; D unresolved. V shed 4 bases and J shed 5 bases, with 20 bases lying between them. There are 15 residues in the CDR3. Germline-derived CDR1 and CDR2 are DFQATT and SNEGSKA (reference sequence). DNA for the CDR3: TGCAGTGCTACTCAAGGTGAAGGGCCCCTTACTGAAGCTTTCTTT. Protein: CSATQGEGPLTEAFF.

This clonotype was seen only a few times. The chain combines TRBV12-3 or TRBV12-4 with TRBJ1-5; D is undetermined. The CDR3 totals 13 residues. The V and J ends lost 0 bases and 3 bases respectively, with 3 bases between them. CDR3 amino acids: CASSLAYNQPQHF. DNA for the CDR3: TGTGCCAGCAGTTTAGCTTACAATCAGCCCCAGCATTTT.

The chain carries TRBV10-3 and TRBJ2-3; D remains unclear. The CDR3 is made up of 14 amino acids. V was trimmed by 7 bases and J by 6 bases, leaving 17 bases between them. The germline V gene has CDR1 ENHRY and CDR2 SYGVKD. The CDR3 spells CAINEAALMDTQYF. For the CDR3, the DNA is TGTGCCATCAACGAGGCAGCGCTCATGGATACGCAGTATTTT.

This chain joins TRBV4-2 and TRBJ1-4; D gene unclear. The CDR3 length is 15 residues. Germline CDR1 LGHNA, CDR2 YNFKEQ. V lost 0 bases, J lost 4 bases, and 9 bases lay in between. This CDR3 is CASSQDKGLNEKLFF. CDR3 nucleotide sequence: TGTGCCAGCAGCCAAGATAAGGGCCTTAATGAAAAACTGTTTTTT.

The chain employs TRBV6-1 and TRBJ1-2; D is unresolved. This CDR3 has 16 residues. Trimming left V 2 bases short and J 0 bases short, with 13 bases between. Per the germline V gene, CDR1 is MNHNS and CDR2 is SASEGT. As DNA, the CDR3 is TGTGCCAGCAGTGAAATACGACCGGACGCTAACTATGGCTACACCTTC. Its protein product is CASSEIRPDANYGYTF.

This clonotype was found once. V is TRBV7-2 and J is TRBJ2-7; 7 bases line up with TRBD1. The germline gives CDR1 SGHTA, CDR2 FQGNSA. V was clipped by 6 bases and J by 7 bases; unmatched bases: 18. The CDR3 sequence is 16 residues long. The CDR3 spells CASSGSGTVINNEQYF. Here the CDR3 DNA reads TGTGCCAGCAGTGGATCGGGGACAGTGATTAACAATGAGCAGTACTTC.

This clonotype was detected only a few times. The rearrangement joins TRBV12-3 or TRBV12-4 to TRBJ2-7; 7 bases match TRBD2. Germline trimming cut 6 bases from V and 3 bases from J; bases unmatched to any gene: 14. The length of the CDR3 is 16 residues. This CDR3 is CASSAPTSFYHYEQYF. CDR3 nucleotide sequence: TGTGCCAGCAGCGCCCCGACTAGCTTTTATCACTACGAGCAGTACTTC.

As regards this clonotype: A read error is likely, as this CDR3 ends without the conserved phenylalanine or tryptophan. The CDR3 sequence is CASHREGTSVFPETQYI. The CDR3 DNA is TGTGCCAGCCACCGGGAGGGGACTAGCGTCTTCCCGGAGACCCAGTACATC. The genes are TRBV7-4 and TRBJ2-5; 10 bases line up with TRBD2. J gave up 5 bases and V 8 bases, and 17 bases lay outside the gene matches. CDR3 length: 17 amino acids. Per the germline V gene, CDR1 is SGHVT and CDR2 is SQSDAQ.

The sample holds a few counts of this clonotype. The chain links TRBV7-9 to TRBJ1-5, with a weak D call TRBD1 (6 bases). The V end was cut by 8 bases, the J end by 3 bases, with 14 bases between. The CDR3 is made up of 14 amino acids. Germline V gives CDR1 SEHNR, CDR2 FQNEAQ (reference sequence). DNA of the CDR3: TGTGCCAGCGCGGGGGGACAAAACAATCAGCCCCAGCATTTT. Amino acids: CASAGGQNNQPQHF.

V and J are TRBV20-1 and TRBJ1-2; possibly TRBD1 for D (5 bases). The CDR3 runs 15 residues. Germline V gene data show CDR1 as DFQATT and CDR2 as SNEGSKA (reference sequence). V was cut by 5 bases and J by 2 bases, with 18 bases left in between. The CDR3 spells CSAGGGTRVNYGYTF. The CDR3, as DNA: TGCAGTGCTGGGGGGGGGACCCGAGTAAACTATGGCTACACCTTC.

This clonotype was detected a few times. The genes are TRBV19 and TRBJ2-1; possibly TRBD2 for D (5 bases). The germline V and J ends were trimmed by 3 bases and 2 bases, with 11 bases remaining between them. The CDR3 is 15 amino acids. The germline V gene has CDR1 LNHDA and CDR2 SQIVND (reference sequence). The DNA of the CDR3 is TGTGCCAGTAGTATCGCAGCGGAAGCCTACAATGAGCAGTTCTTC. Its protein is CASSIAAEAYNEQFF.

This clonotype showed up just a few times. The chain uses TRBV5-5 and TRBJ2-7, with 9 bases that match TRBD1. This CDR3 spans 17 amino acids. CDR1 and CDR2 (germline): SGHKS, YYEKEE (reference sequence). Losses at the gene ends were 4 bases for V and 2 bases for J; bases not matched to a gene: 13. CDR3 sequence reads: CASSHVTGTGLPYEQYF. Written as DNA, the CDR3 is TGTGCCAGCAGCCATGTCACCGGGACAGGGCTCCCCTACGAGCAGTACTTC.

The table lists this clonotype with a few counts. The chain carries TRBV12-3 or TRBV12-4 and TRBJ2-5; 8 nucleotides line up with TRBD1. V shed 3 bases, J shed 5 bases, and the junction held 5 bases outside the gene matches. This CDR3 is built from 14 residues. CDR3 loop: CASSFPQGAETQYF. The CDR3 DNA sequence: TGTGCCAGCAGTTTCCCTCAGGGGGCCGAGACCCAGTACTTC.

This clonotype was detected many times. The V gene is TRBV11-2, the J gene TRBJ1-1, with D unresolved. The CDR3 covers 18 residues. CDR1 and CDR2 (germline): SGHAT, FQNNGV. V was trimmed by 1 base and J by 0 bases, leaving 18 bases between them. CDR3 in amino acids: CASSLVYQFIGLNTEAFF. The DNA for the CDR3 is TGTGCCAGCAGCTTAGTTTATCAGTTTATTGGGCTGAACACTGAAGCTTTCTTT.

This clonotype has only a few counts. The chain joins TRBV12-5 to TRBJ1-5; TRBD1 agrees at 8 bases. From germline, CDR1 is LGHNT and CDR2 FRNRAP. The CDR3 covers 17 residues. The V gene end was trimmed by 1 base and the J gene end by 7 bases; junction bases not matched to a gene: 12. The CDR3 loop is CASGLDKRQGYEQPQHF. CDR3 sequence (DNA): TGTGCTAGTGGTTTGGACAAGAGACAGGGGTATGAGCAGCCCCAGCATTTT.

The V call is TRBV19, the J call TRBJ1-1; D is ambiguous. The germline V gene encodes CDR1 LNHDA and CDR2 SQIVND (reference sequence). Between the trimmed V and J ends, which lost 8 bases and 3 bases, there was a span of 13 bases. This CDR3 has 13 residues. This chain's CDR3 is CASQTWSDTEAFF. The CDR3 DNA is TGTGCCAGTCAGACATGGAGTGACACTGAAGCTTTCTTT.